The rows below give T cell receptor beta chains drawn from one sample of a study of regulatory T cells in long-lasting Graves disease. Each CDR3 protein gets one entry after TCRdb re-called the multiplex PCR reads with MiXCR. The profile shows around 480,000 distinct CDR3 sequences, about 16% of them singletons. Separately, the same data were catalogued under a study of T cells in Graves' hyperthyroidism and ophthalmopathy.

The source material was peripheral blood mononuclear cells (PBMCs), sampled at new diagnosis, from a patient treated with antithyroid drugs. The source is a woman aged 35-65 years with Graves disease. Both conserved end residues are part of each CDR3. The D gene is left open where the match is weak. Expanded clones are given a class, and other clones once, few, many or no size at all.

>-|TRBD2|TRBJ2-3|TRBV2
CASSETRLAGGPDTQYF
TGTGCCAGCAGTGAAACCAGACTAGCGGGGGGGCCAGATACGCAGTATTTT
>many|-|TRBJ2-5|TRBV11-3
CASSPGSETQYF
TGTGCCAGCAGCCCAGGGTCAGAGACCCAGTACTTC
>-|-|TRBJ1-5|TRBV5-6
CASSSWERSNQPQHF
TGTGCCAGCAGCTCCTGGGAGAGGAGCAATCAGCCCCAGCATTTT
>many|-|TRBJ2-7|TRBV5-1
CASSSTLYEQYF
TGCGCCAGCAGCTCGACGCTGTACGAGCAGTACTTC
>-|-|TRBJ1-2|TRBV6-2/TRBV6-3
CASSWDGQYGYTF
TGTGCCAGCAGTTGGGACGGCCAATATGGCTACACCTTC
>many|TRBD2|TRBJ2-3|TRBV29-1
CSVGGLATDTQYF
TGCAGCGTTGGGGGACTAGCGACAGATACGCAGTATTTT
>few|TRBD2|TRBJ2-7|TRBV7-2
CASSLGSGGYFEQYF
TGTGCCAGCAGCTTAGGGAGCGGGGGTTACTTCGAGCAGTACTTC
>few|-|TRBJ2-3|TRBV6-1
CASSIRGSDTQYF
TGTGCCAGCAGCATCCGAGGGTCCGATACGCAGTATTTT
>many|-|TRBJ1-1|TRBV6-2/TRBV6-3
CASSYSGYRTEMNTEAFF
TGTGCCAGCAGTTACTCGGGGTATAGGACGGAGATGAACACTGAAGCTTTCTTT
>many|TRBD2|TRBJ2-3|TRBV20-1
CSARVSGGEADTQYF
TGCAGTGCTAGAGTAAGCGGGGGGGAAGCAGATACGCAGTATTTT
>few|-|TRBJ2-7|TRBV4-1
CASSQQIVGAGTGYEQYF
TGCGCCAGCAGCCAACAAATCGTCGGGGCAGGTACTGGGTACGAGCAGTACTTC
>many|TRBD1|TRBJ1-5|TRBV29-1
CSVVWTGGFNQPQHF
TGCAGCGTCGTATGGACAGGGGGCTTCAATCAGCCCCAGCATTTT
>-|-|TRBJ1-1|TRBV20-1
CSARSRVAFF
TGCAGTGCTAGAAGCAGGGTAGCTTTCTTT
>-|TRBD1|TRBJ1-2|TRBV5-1
CASSLITTGGGIYGYTF
TGCGCCAGCAGCCTCATAACGACAGGGGGTGGCATATATGGCTACACCTTC
>many|-|TRBJ2-4|TRBV11-2
CASSLGVKNIQYF
TGTGCCAGCAGCTTAGGTGTCAAAAACATTCAGTACTTC
>many|-|TRBJ1-1|TRBV12-3/TRBV12-4
CASRNGGTEAFF
TGTGCCAGCAGAAACGGGGGTACTGAAGCTTTCTTT
>-|TRBD1|TRBJ1-1|TRBV7-6
CASSSYVTVNRGAFF
TGTGCCAGCAGCTCATACGTTACGGTGAACAGGGGAGCTTTCTTT
>-|-|TRBJ1-5|TRBV3-1
CASSQGIGDQPQHF
TGTGCCAGCAGCCAAGGTATAGGGGATCAGCCCCAGCATTTT
>few|-|TRBJ1-2|TRBV2
CASSPGPTVSGYTF
TGTGCCAGCAGCCCGGGGCCGACAGTCTCTGGCTACACCTTC
>many|-|TRBJ1-5|TRBV28
CASPHPVFADQPQHF
TGTGCCAGCCCTCACCCAGTATTCGCGGATCAGCCCCAGCATTTT
>-|-|TRBJ2-2|TRBV11-2
CASSSQGGGSGELFF
TGTGCCAGCAGCTCACAGGGAGGAGGCTCCGGGGAGCTGTTTTTT
>many|TRBD2|TRBJ2-7|TRBV6-2/TRBV6-3
CASSSTGTTYEQYF
TGTGCCAGCAGTTCTACCGGGACTACCTACGAGCAGTACTTC
>few|-|TRBJ1-1|TRBV12-3/TRBV12-4
CASTHERSGNTEAFF
TGTGCCAGCACTCATGAGAGGTCTGGGAACACTGAAGCTTTCTTT
>-|-|TRBJ1-4|TRBV11-2
CASSQEGTGGEKLFF
TGCGCCAGCAGCCAAGAGGGGACTGGGGGCGAAAAACTGTTTTTT
>-|-|TRBJ2-1|TRBV20-1
CSARDPRRDNEQFF
TGCAGTGCTAGAGATCCCAGGAGAGACAATGAGCAGTTCTTC
>few|-|TRBJ2-5|TRBV28
CASSLPYRGQQETQYF
TGTGCCAGCAGCTTGCCCTACCGGGGGCAGCAAGAGACCCAGTACTTC
>few|-|TRBJ1-2|TRBV5-1
CASRIASNYGYTF
TGCGCCAGCAGGATCGCCTCAAACTATGGCTACACCTTC
>few|-|TRBJ1-3|TRBV5-4
CASSPGQPENTIYF
TGTGCCAGCAGCCCCGGACAGCCCGAAAACACCATATATTTT
>-|-|TRBJ2-1|TRBV28
CASSDQGNPNEQFF
TGTGCCAGCAGTGACCAGGGTAATCCCAATGAGCAGTTCTTC
>few|-|TRBJ1-2|TRBV5-1
CASSLEVPYGYTF
TGCGCCAGCAGCTTGGAAGTCCCTTATGGCTACACCTTC
>many|-|TRBJ2-7|TRBV7-2
CASSPVRFSSYEQYF
TGTGCCAGCAGCCCAGTGCGCTTCAGCTCCTACGAGCAGTACTTC
>many|-|TRBJ1-1|TRBV20-1
CSARGSRVDDTEAFF
TGCAGTGCTAGAGGCTCCAGGGTTGACGACACTGAAGCTTTCTTT
>few|TRBD2|TRBJ2-7|TRBV19
CASSIGGGSYEQYF
TGTGCCAGTAGTATAGGGGGGGGTTCCTACGAGCAGTACTTC
>-|TRBD2|TRBJ2-1|TRBV4-1
CASRQTSGGPNEQFF
TGCGCCAGCAGACAGACTAGCGGGGGACCCAATGAGCAGTTCTTC
>-|-|TRBJ1-2|TRBV7-9
CASSLSDSYGYTF
TGTGCCAGCAGCCTCTCCGACAGCTATGGCTACACCTTC
>many|TRBD1|TRBJ2-1|TRBV6-4
CASSIGDRGNEQFF
TGTGCCAGCAGTATAGGGGACAGGGGGAATGAGCAGTTCTTC
>-|-|TRBJ1-1|TRBV4-1
CASSRGVRGPEAFF
TGCGCCAGCAGCCGAGGCGTACGGGGACCTGAAGCTTTCTTT
>few|-|TRBJ2-2|TRBV12-3/TRBV12-4
CASSFWVAGELFF
TGTGCCAGCAGTTTTTGGGTTGCCGGGGAGCTGTTTTTT
>many|-|TRBJ2-2|TRBV28
CASSFQFETINTGELFF
TGTGCCAGCAGTTTCCAGTTTGAGACAATCAACACCGGGGAGCTGTTTTTT
>many|-|TRBJ1-1|TRBV2
CASSLGLKAFF
TGTGCCAGCAGTTTAGGCCTAAAAGCTTTCTTT
>few|-|TRBJ1-1|TRBV19
CASSRGGRGTEAFF
TGTGCCAGTAGTCGAGGGGGTCGCGGCACTGAAGCTTTCTTT
>many|TRBD2|TRBJ2-3|TRBV5-1
CASRSTSGGATDTQYF
TGCGCCAGCAGGTCGACTAGCGGGGGGGCCACAGATACGCAGTATTTT
>few|-|TRBJ2-4|TRBV6-5
CASSYSGVGGIQYF
TGTGCCAGCAGTTACTCGGGGGTAGGGGGCATTCAGTACTTC
>-|TRBD1|TRBJ2-5|TRBV12-3/TRBV12-4
CASSFGTGAGVTQYF
TGTGCCAGCAGTTTTGGGACAGGGGCTGGCGTGACCCAGTACTTC
>many|TRBD2|TRBJ2-1|TRBV7-2
CAGRASGGAGEQFF
TGTGCCGGAAGGGCTAGCGGGGGGGCCGGAGAGCAGTTCTTC
>-|-|TRBJ1-2|TRBV6-2/TRBV6-3
CASSLYDSYGYTF
TGTGCCAGCAGTTTATACGACAGCTATGGCTACACCTTC
>few|-|TRBJ1-6|TRBV7-2
CASSLRGSGGSPLHF
TGTGCCAGCAGCTTACGGGGGTCTGGCGGTTCACCCCTCCACTTT
>many|-|TRBJ1-5|TRBV30
CAWSVMAGQPQHF
TGTGCCTGGAGTGTAATGGCTGGTCAGCCCCAGCATTTT
>many|-|TRBJ2-1|TRBV5-1
CASSRGDSGEQFF
TGCGCCAGCAGCCGGGGGGACAGCGGTGAGCAGTTCTTC
>many|TRBD1|TRBJ2-1|TRBV11-1
CASSFGTGEAYYNEQFF
TGTGCCAGCAGCTTTGGGACAGGGGAAGCGTACTACAATGAGCAGTTCTTC
>many|TRBD1|TRBJ1-1|TRBV7-9
CASSPWTGANTEAFF
TGTGCCAGCAGCCCTTGGACAGGCGCGAACACTGAAGCTTTCTTT
>-|TRBD1|TRBJ1-6|TRBV20-1
CSAPLQGAYNSPLHF
TGCAGTGCCCCCCTCCAGGGGGCGTATAATTCACCCCTCCACTTT
>few|-|TRBJ2-7|TRBV14
CASSQGPGRAYEQYF
TGTGCCAGCAGCCAGGGCCCCGGGCGAGCCTACGAGCAGTACTTC